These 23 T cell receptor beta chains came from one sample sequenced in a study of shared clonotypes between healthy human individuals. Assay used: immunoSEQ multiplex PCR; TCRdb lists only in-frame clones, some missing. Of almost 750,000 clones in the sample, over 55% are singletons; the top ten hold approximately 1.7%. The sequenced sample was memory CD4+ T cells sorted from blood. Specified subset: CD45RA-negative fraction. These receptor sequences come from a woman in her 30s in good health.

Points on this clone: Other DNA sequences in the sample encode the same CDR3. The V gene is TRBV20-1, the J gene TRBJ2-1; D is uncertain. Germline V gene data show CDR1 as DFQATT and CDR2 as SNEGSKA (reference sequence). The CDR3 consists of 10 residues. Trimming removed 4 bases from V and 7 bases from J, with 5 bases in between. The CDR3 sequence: CSATGNEQFF. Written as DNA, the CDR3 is TGCAGTGCTACCGGGAATGAGCAGTTCTTC.

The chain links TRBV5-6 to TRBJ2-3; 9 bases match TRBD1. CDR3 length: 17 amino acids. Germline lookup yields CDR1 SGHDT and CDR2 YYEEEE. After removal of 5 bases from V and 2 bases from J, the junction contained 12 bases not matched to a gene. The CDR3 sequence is CASSFDLGTGYTDTQYF. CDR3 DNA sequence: TGTGCCAGCAGTTTCGATCTTGGGACAGGGTACACAGATACGCAGTATTTT.

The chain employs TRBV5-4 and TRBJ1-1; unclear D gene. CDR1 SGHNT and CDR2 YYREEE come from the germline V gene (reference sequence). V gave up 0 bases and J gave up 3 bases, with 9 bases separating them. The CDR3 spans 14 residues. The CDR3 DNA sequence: TGTGCCAGCAGCTTGGGCTTAGCGTACACTGAAGCTTTCTTT. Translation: CASSLGLAYTEAFF. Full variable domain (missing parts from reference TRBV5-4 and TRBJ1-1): ETGVTQSPTHLIKTRGQQVTLRCSSQSGHNTVSWYQQALGQGPQFIFQYYREEENGRGNFPPRFSGLQFPNYSSELNVNALELDDSALYLCASSLGLAYTEAFFGQGTRLTVV.

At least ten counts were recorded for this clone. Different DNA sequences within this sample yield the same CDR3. CDR3 residues: CASSSGLLGEQYF. The CDR3 bases are TGTGCCAGCAGTTCCGGACTTCTCGGGGAGCAGTACTTC. J is TRBJ2-7 and V is TRBV6-5, with a weak D call TRBD2 (5 bases). The germline V gene encodes CDR1 MNHEY and CDR2 SVGAGI. V lost 4 bases and J 7 bases, leaving 14 bases between the germline ends. The CDR3 is 13 residues long.

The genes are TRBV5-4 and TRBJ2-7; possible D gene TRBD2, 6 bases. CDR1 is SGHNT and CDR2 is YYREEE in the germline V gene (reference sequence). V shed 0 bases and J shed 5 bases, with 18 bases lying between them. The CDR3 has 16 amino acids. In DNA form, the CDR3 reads TGTGCCAGCAGCTTGGGAAGCGTTGCGGGATGGGACGAGCAGTACTTC. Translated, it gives CASSLGSVAGWDEQYF.

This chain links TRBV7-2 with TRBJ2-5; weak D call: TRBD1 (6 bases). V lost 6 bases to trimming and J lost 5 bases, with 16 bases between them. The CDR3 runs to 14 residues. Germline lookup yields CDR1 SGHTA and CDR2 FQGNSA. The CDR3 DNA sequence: TGTGCCAGCAGGCGTGGTCTAAGGGGGGAGACCCAGTACTTC. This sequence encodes CASRRGLRGETQYF.

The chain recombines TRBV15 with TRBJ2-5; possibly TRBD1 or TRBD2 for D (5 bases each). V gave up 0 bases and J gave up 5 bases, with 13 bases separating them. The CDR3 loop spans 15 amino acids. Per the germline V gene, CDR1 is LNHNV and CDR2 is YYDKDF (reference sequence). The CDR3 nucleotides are TGTGCCACCAGCAGAGATTCCGGGGCTGGGGAGACCCAGTACTTC. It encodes CATSRDSGAGETQYF.

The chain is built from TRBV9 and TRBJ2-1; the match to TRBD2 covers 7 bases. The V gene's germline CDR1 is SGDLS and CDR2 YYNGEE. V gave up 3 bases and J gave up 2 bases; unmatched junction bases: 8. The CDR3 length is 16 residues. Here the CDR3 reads CASSGSAGWAYNEQFF. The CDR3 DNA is TGTGCCAGCAGCGGATCAGCGGGATGGGCCTACAATGAGCAGTTCTTC.

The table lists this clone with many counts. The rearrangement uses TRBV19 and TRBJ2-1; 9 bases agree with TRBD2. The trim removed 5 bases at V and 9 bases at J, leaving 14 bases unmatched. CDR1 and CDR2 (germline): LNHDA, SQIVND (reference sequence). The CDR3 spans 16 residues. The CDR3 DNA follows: TGTGCCAGTAGTGCCCCCGGGACTAGCCTCGCGGGTGAGCAGTTCTTC. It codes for CASSAPGTSLAGEQFF.

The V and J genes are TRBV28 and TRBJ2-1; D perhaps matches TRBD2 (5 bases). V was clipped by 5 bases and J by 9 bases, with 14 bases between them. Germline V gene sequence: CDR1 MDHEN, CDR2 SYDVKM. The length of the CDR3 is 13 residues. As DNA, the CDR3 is TGTGCCAGCAGTCTTTTTAACGAGGGTGAGCAGTTCTTC. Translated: CASSLFNEGEQFF. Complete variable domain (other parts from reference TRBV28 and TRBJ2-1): DVKVTQSSRYLVKRTGEKVFLECVQDMDHENMFWYRQDPGLGLRLIYFSYDVKMKEKGDIPEGYSVSREKKERFSLILESASTNQTSMYLCASSLFNEGEQFFGPGTRLTVL.

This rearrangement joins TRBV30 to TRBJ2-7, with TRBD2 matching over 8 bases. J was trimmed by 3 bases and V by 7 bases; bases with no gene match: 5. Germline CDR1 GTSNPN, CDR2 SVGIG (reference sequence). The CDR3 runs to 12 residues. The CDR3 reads CAFTRGGYEQYF. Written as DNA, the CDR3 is TGTGCCTTCACCCGGGGGGGCTACGAGCAGTACTTC.

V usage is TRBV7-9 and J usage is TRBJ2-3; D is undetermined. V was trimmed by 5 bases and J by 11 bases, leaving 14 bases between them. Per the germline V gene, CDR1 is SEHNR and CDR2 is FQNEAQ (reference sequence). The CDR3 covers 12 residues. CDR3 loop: CASSGYLDEQYF. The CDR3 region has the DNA TGTGCCAGCAGCGGGTATTTGGATGAGCAGTATTTT. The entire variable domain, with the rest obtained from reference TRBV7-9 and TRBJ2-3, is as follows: DTGVSQNPRHKITKRGQNVTFRCDPISEHNRLYWYRQTLGQGPEFLTYFQNEAQLEKSRLLSDRFSAERPKGSFSTLEIQRTEQGDSAMYLCASSGYLDEQYFGPGTRLTVL.

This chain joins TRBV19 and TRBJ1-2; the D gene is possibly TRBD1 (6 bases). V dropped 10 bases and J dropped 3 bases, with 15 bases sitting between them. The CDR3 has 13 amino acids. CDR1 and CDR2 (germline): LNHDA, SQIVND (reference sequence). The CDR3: CATTGTGYYGYTF. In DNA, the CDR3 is TGTGCCACTACAGGGACGGGTTACTATGGCTACACCTTC. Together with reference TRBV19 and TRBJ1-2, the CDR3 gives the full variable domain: DGGITQSPKYLFRKEGQNVTLSCEQNLNHDAMYWYRQDPGQGLRLIYYSQIVNDFQKGDIAEGYSVSREKKESFPLTVTSAQKNPTAFYLCATTGTGYYGYTFGSGTRLTVV.

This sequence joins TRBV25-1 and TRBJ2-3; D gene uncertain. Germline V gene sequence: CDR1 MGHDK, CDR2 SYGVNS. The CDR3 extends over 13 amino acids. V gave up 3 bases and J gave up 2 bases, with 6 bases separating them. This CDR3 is CASSEMATDTQYF. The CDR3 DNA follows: TGTGCCAGCAGTGAGATGGCCACAGATACGCAGTATTTT.

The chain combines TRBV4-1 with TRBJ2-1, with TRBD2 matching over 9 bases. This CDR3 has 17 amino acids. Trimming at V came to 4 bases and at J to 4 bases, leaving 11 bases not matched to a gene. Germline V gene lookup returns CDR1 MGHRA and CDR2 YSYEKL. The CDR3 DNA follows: TGCGCCAGCAGCCCGGGACTAGCTAGGAGGTCGTACAATGAGCAGTTCTTC. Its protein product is CASSPGLARRSYNEQFF.

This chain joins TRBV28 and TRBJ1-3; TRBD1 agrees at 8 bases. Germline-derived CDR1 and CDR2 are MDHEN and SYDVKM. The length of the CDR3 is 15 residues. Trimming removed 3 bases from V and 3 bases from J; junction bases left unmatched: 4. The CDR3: CASSLGRGRGNTIYF. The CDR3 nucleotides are TGTGCCAGCAGTTTGGGCAGGGGGCGTGGAAACACCATATATTTT.

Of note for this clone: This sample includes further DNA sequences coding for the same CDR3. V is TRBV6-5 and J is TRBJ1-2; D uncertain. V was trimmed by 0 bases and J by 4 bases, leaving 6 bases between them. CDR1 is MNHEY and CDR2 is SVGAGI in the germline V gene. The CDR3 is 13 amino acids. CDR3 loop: CASSYSTTYGYTF. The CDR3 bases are TGTGCCAGCAGTTACTCGACGACCTATGGCTACACCTTC.

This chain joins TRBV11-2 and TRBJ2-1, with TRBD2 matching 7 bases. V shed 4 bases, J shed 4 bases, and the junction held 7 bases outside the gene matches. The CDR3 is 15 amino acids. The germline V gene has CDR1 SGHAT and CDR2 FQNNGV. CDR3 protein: CASSSVAGEYNEQFF. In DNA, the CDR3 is TGTGCCAGCAGCTCGGTGGCGGGAGAATACAATGAGCAGTTCTTC.

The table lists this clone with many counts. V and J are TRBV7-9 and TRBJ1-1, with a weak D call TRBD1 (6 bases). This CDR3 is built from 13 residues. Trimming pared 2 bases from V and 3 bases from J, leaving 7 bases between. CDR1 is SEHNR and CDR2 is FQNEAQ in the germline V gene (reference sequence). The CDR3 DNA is TGTGCCAGCAGCTTAAGACAGGACACTGAAGCTTTCTTT. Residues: CASSLRQDTEAFF.

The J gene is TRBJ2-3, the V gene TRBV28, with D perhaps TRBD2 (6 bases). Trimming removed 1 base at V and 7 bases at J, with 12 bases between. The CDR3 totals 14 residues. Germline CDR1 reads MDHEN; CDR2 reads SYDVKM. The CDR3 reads CASSLLAGRNTQYF. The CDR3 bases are TGTGCCAGCAGTTTATTGGCAGGGAGGAATACGCAGTATTTT.

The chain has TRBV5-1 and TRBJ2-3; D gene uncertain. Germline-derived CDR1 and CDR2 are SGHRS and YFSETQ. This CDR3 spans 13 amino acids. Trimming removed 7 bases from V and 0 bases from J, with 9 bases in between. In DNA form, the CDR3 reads TGCGCCAGCGGCAACCCAAGCACAGATACGCAGTATTTT. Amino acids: CASGNPSTDTQYF. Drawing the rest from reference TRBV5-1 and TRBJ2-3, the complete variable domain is KAGVTQTPRYLIKTRGQQVTLSCSPISGHRSVSWYQQTPGQGLQFLFEYFSETQRNKGNFPGRFSGRQFSNSRSEMNVSTLELGDSALYLCASGNPSTDTQYFGPGTRLTVL.

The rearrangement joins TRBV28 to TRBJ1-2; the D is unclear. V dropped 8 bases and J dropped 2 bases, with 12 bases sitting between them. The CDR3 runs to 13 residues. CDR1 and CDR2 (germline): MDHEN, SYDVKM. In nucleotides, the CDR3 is TGTGCCAGCGATAACGACGGAAACTATGGCTACACCTTC. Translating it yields CASDNDGNYGYTF.

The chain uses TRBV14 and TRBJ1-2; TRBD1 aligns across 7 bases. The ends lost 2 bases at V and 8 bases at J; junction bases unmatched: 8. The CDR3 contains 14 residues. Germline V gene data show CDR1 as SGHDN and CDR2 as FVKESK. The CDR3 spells CASSQSHRGGGYTF. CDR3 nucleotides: TGTGCCAGCAGCCAATCGCACAGGGGTGGAGGCTACACCTTC.